Included here is one TCR beta chain sequence, with context. These data originate in a study of response to subunit inactivated influenza vaccine. Looked up from germline, CDR1 is SGHRS and CDR2 is YFSETQ. The V end was cut by 4 bases, the J end by 9 bases, with 14 bases between. CDR3 length equals 13 residues. TCRdb re-analysed the RT-PCR reads in MiXCR, keeping a single row per CDR3 protein. The table shows about 700,000 distinct CDR3 sequences, with approximately 15% occurring only once. This receptor was taken from a man aged 45-60 years who received an inactivated influenza vaccine. Material: PBMCs from blood, obtained 14 days before vaccination. The chain combines TRBV5-1 with TRBJ2-1, with D possibly TRBD2 on 6 matching bases. The CDR3 here is CASSTELGGEQFF. Here the CDR3 DNA reads TGCGCCAGCAGCACTGAGCTCGGGGGTGAGCAGTTCTTC.